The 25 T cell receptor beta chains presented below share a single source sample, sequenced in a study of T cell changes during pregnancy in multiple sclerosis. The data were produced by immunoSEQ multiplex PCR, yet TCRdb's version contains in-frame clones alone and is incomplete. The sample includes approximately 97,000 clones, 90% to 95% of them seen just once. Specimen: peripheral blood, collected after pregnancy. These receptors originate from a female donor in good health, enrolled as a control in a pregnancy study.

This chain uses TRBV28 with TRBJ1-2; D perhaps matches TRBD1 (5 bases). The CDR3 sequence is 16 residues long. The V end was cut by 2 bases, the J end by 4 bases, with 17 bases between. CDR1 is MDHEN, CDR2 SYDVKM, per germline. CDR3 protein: CASSLVPRAGIYGYTF. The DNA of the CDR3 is TGTGCCAGCAGTTTAGTCCCCAGGGCAGGGATCTATGGCTACACCTTC.

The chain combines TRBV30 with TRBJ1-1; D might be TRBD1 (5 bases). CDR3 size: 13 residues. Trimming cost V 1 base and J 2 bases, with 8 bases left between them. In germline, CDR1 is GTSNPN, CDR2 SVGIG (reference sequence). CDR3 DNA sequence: TGTGCCTGGAGTGAAGACAGCAACACTGAAGCTTTCTTT. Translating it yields CAWSEDSNTEAFF. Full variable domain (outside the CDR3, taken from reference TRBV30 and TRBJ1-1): SQTIHQWPATLVQPVGSPLSLECTVEGTSNPNLYWYRQAAGRGLQLLFYSVGIGQISSEVPQNLSASRPQDRQFILSSKKLLLSDSGFYLCAWSEDSNTEAFFGQGTRLTVV.

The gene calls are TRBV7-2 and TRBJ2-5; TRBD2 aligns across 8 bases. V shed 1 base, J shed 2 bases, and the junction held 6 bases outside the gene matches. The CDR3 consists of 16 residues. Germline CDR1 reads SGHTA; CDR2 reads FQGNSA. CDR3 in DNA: TGTGCCAGCAGCTTAGTCCCTAGCGGGCAACAAGAGACCCAGTACTTC. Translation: CASSLVPSGQQETQYF.

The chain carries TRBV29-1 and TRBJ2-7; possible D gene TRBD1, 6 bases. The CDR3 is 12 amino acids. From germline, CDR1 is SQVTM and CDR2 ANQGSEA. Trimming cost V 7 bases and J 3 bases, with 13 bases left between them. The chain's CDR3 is CSAARGSYEQYF. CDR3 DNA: TGCAGCGCCGCCAGGGGAAGCTACGAGCAGTACTTC.

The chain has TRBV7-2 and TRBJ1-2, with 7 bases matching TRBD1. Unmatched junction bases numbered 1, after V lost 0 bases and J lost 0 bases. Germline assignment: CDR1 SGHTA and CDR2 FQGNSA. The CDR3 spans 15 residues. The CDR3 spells CASSLATGSNYGYTF. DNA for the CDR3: TGTGCCAGCAGCTTAGCGACAGGGTCTAACTATGGCTACACCTTC.

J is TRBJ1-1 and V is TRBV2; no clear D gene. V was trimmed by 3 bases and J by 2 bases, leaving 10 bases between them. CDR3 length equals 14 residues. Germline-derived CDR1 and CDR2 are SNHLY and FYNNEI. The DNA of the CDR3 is TGTGCCAGCAGTGAGCAGGCTTTAAACACTGAAGCTTTCTTT. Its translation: CASSEQALNTEAFF.

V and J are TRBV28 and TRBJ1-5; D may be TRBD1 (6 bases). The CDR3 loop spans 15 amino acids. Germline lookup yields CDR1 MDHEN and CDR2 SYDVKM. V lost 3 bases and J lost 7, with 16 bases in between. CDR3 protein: CASSLPTGIIQPQHF. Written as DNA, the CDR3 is TGTGCCAGCAGTTTGCCGACAGGTATTATCCAGCCCCAGCATTTT.

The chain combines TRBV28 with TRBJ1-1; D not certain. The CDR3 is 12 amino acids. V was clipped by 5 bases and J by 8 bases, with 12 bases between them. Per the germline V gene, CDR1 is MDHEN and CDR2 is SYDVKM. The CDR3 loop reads CASSLLEREAFF. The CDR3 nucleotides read TGTGCCAGCAGTCTACTGGAGAGAGAAGCTTTCTTT. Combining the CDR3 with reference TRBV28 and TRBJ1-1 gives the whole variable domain DVKVTQSSRYLVKRTGEKVFLECVQDMDHENMFWYRQDPGLGLRLIYFSYDVKMKEKGDIPEGYSVSREKKERFSLILESASTNQTSMYLCASSLLEREAFFGQGTRLTVV.

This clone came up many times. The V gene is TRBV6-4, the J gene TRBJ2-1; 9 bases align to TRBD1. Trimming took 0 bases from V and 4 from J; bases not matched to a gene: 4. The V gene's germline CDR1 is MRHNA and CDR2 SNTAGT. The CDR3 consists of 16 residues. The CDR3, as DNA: TGTGCCAGCAGTGACTCGGACAGGGGCAGTTACAATGAGCAGTTCTTC. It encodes CASSDSDRGSYNEQFF.

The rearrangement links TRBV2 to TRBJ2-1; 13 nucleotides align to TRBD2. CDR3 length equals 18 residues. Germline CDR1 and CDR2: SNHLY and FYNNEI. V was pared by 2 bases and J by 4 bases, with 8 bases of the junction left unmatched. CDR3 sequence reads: CASSERTSGGTRYNEQFF. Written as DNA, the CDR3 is TGTGCCAGCAGTGAAAGGACTAGCGGGGGTACCAGATACAATGAGCAGTTCTTC.

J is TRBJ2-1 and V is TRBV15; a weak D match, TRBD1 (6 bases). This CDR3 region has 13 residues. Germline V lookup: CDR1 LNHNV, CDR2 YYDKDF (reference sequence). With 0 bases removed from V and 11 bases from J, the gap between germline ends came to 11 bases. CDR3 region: CATSRDGQRQQFF. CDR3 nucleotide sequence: TGTGCCACCAGCAGAGATGGACAGCGCCAGCAGTTCTTC.

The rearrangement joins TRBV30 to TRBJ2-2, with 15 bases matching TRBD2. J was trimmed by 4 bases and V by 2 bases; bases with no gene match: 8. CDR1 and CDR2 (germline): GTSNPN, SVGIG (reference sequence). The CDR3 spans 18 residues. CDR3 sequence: CAWSPGLAGGFLTGELFF. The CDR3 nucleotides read TGTGCCTGGAGTCCGGGACTAGCGGGGGGCTTCCTCACCGGGGAGCTGTTTTTT.

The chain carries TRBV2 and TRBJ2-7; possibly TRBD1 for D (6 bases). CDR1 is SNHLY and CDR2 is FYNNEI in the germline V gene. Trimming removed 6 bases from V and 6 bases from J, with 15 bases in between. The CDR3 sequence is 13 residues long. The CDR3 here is CASRTQGFTEQYF. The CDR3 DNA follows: TGTGCCAGCAGGACACAGGGCTTTACCGAGCAGTACTTC.

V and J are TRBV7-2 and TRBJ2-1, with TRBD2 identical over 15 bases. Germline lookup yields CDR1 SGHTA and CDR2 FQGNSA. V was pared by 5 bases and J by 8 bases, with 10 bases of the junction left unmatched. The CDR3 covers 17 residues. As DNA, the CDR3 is TGTGCCAGCAGCCCTACTAAGGGACTAGCGGGGGGTGATGAGCAGTTCTTC. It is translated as CASSPTKGLAGGDEQFF.

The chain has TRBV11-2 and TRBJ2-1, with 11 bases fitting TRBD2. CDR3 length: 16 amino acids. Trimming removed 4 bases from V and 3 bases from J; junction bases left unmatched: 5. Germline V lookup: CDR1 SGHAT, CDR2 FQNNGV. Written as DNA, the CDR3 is TGTGCCAGCAGCTCCCGACTAGCGGGGATCTACAATGAGCAGTTCTTC. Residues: CASSSRLAGIYNEQFF.

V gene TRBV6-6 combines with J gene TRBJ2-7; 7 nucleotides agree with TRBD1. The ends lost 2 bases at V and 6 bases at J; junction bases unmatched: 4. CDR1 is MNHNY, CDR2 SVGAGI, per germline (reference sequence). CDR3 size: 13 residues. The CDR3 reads CASSYGTASEQYF. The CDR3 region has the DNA TGTGCCAGCAGTTACGGGACAGCAAGCGAGCAGTACTTC.

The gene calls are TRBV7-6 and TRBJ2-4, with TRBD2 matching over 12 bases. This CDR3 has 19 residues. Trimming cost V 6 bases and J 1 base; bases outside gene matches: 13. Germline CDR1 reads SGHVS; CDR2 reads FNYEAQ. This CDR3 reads CASRATASGGATAKNIQYF. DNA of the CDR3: TGTGCCAGCAGAGCCACGGCTAGCGGGGGGGCGACGGCCAAAAACATTCAGTACTTC.

This CDR3 is CASSQDRRGGETQYF. Here the CDR3 DNA reads TGCGCCAGCAGCCAAGATCGGAGGGGCGGGGAGACCCAGTACTTC. J is TRBJ2-5 and V is TRBV4-3; tentatively, D is TRBD2 (6 bases). V was cut by 0 bases and J by 5 bases, with 13 bases left in between. In germline, CDR1 is LGHNA, CDR2 YSLEER. The CDR3 covers 15 residues.

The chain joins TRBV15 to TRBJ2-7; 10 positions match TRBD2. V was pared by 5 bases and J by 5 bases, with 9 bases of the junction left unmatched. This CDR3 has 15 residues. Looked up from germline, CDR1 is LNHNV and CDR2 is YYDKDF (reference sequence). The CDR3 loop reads CATSRPGTSAHEQYF. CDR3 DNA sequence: TGTGCCACCAGCCGGCCCGGGACTAGCGCCCACGAGCAGTACTTC.

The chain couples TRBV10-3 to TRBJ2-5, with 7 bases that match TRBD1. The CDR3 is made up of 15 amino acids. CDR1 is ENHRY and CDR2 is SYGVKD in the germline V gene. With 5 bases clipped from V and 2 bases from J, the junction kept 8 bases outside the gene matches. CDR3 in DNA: TGTGCCATCAGTCACGGGACAGAGCCGCAAGAGACCCAGTACTTC. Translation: CAISHGTEPQETQYF.

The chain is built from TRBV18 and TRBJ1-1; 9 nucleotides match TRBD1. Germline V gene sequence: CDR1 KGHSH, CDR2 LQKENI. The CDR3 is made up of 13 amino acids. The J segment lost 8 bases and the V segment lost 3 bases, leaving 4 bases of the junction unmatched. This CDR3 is CASSPTGGAEAFF. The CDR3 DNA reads TGTGCCAGCTCACCCACAGGGGGCGCGGAAGCTTTCTTT.

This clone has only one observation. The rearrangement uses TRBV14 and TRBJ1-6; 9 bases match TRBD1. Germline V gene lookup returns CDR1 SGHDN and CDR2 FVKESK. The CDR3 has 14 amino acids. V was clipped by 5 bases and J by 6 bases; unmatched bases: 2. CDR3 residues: CASSYRGPNSPLHF. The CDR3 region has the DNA TGTGCCAGCAGCTACAGGGGGCCTAATTCACCCCTCCACTTT. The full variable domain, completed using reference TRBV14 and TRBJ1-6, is EAGVTQFPSHSVIEKGQTVTLRCDPISGHDNLYWYRRVMGKEIKFLLHFVKESKQDESGMPNNRFLAERTGGTYSTLKVQPAELEDSGVYFCASSYRGPNSPLHFGNGTRLTVT.

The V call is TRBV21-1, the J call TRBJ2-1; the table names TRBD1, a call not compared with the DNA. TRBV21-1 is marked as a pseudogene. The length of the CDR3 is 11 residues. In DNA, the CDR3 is TGTGCCAGCAGCAAAGGATCCTGGGGGCTCTTC. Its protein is CASSKGSWGLF.

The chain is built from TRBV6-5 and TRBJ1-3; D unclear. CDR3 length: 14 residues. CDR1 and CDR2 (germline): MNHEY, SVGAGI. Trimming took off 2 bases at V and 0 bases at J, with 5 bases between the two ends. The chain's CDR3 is CASSYGSSGNTIYF. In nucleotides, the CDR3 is TGTGCCAGCAGTTACGGTAGCTCTGGAAACACCATATATTTT.

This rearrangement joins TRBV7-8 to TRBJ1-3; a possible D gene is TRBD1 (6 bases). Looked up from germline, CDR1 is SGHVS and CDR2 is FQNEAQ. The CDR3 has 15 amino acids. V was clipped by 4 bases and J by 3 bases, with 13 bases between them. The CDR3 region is CASSSQGLSGNTIYF. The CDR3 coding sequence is TGTGCCAGCAGCTCACAGGGCTTAAGTGGAAACACCATATATTTT.